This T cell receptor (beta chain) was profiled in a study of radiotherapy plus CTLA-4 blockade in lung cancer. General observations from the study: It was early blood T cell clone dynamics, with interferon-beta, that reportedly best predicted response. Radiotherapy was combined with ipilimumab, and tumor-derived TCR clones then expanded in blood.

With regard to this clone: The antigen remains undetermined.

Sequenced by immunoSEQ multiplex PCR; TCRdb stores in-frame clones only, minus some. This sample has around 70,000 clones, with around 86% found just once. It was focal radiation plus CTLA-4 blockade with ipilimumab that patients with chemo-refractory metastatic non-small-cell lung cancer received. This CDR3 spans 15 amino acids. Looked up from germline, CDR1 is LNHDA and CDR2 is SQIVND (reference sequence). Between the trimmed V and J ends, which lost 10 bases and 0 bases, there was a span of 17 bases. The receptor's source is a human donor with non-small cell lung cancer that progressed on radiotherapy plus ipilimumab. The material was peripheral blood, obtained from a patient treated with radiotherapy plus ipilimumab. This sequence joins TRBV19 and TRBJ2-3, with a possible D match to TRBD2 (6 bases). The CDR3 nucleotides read TGTGCCACCCACGGTGGGAGGACTAGCACAGATACGCAGTATTTT. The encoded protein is CATHGGRTSTDTQYF.